This passage covers 14 T cell receptor beta chains from one sample sequenced in a study of blood T cells in healthy people across ages. Through a sample-barcoded 5' primer and a J-beta primer mix, a second PCR was run for roughly 6 to 11 cycles. TCRdb recomputed calls from the 5' RACE reads with MiXCR, one row per CDR3 protein. The sample has about 1 million distinct CDR3 sequences, more than 35% seen once. Sequencing used blood. The receptors stem from a woman aged 55-75 years in good health.

In this sample, this clonotype turned up a few times. The chain combines TRBV10-2 with TRBJ2-7; D may be TRBD1 (6 bases). This CDR3 is 14 amino acids long. Trimming removed 10 bases at V and 4 bases at J, with 20 bases between. Germline V gene data show CDR1 as WSHSY and CDR2 as SAAADI. The CDR3: CATVQGLYFYEQYF. DNA for the CDR3: TGCGCCACCGTACAGGGATTGTATTTTTACGAGCAGTACTTC.

There are a few counts of this clonotype. The chain employs TRBV29-1 and TRBJ2-3, with D possibly called TRBD1 or TRBD2 (5 bases each). The germline V gene has CDR1 SQVTM and CDR2 ANQGSEA. V lost 5 bases and J 4 bases, leaving 19 bases between the germline ends. The CDR3 consists of 15 residues. The CDR3 nucleotides are TGCAGCGTTCTCTCTCCGGGACCCGACGCAGATACGCAGTATTTT. Residues: CSVLSPGPDADTQYF.

The rearrangement links TRBV27 to TRBJ2-1; D is ambiguous. The V end was cut by 5 bases, the J end by 15 bases, with 17 bases between. The CDR3 sequence is 12 residues long. Germline CDR1 reads MNHEY; CDR2 reads SMNVEV (reference sequence). The CDR3 DNA sequence: TGTGCCAGCAGTCTGGGCGGACGTATCCCGTTCTTC. This encodes CASSLGGRIPFF.

This clonotype was observed a few times. The chain links TRBV20-1 to TRBJ2-5, with D perhaps being TRBD1 or TRBD2 (5 bases each). V lost 6 bases to trimming and J lost 11 bases, with 16 bases between them. CDR3 length: 11 residues. Germline V gene lookup returns CDR1 DFQATT and CDR2 SNEGSKA (reference sequence). CDR3 DNA: TGCAGTGCCTTATCTGGGGGTCAGCAGTACTTC. Its translation is CSALSGGQQYF.

The chain uses TRBV20-1 and TRBJ1-4; perhaps TRBD1 as D (6 bases). CDR3 size: 13 residues. Germline CDR1 DFQATT, CDR2 SNEGSKA (reference sequence). The ends were cut back, 5 bases at V and 1 base at J, with 8 bases in the middle. For the CDR3, the DNA is TGCAGTGCTCTGGACAGAACTAATGAAAAACTGTTTTTT. Its protein product is CSALDRTNEKLFF.

This rearrangement joins TRBV3-1 to TRBJ2-7, with no clear D. V dropped 0 bases and J dropped 1 base, with 7 bases sitting between them. The CDR3 has 14 residues. Germline V CDR1 and CDR2: LGHDT, YNNKEL (reference sequence). CDR3 in amino acids: CASSQDVVSYEQYF. The CDR3 DNA is TGTGCCAGCAGCCAAGACGTTGTATCCTACGAGCAGTACTTC.

This clonotype occurred a few times. The chain is built from TRBV10-3 and TRBJ2-4; the match to TRBD1 covers 7 bases. The end of the DNA fits TRBJ2-7 better, so the J call may be wrong. CDR1 is ENHRY and CDR2 is SYGVKD in the germline V gene. The CDR3 covers 12 residues. CDR3 sequence reads: CAISLTGDEQYF. CDR3 bases: TGTGCCATCAGCCTTACAGGGGACGAGCAGTACTTC.

The genes are TRBV6-5 and TRBJ2-7, with 12 positions matching TRBD2. The CDR3 totals 14 residues. V shed 6 bases and J 7 bases; nucleotides not matched to a gene: 7. CDR1 is MNHEY, CDR2 SVGAGI, per germline. CDR3 DNA: TGTGCCAGCAGACGACTAGCGGGAGCCCATGAGCAGTACTTC. It is translated as CASRRLAGAHEQYF.

This clonotype was counted between two and nine times. This chain uses TRBV5-1 with TRBJ2-7; 7 nucleotides align to TRBD2. CDR1 is SGHRS, CDR2 YFSETQ, per germline. CDR3 length equals 13 residues. V lost 4 bases and J lost 3; bases outside the gene matches: 4. CDR3 DNA sequence: TGCGCCAGCAGCCGGGGAGGGGACTACGAGCAGTACTTC. Encoded protein: CASSRGGDYEQYF.

The genes are TRBV5-1 and TRBJ2-5; 13 positions agree with TRBD2. The CDR3 runs 16 residues. The V gene end was trimmed by 3 bases and the J gene end by 2 bases; junction bases not matched to a gene: 4. Germline V gene data show CDR1 as SGHRS and CDR2 as YFSETQ. As DNA, the CDR3 is TGCGCCAGCAGCTCGGGGACTAGCGGGATACAAGAGACCCAGTACTTC. It is translated as CASSSGTSGIQETQYF.

The rearrangement uses TRBV4-2 and TRBJ1-2; D not resolved. The CDR3 length is 16 residues. Germline CDR1 reads LGHNA; CDR2 reads YNFKEQ. Deletions cut 0 bases from V and 6 bases from J, with 17 bases between. The CDR3 DNA sequence: TGTGCCAGCAGCCAAGAATCGACGAGCAGGATGCATGGCTACACCTTC. It encodes CASSQESTSRMHGYTF.

This clonotype came up a few times. The chain carries TRBV12-3 or TRBV12-4 and TRBJ2-5; TRBD2 matches 7 bases. Germline trimming cut 3 bases from V and 3 bases from J; bases unmatched to any gene: 7. The CDR3 runs 15 residues. The CDR3 DNA reads TGTGCCAGCAGTTTCGGTGGGCTAGCGGAAGAGACCCAGTACTTC. It codes for CASSFGGLAEETQYF.

This chain uses TRBV20-1 with TRBJ2-7; 11 bases line up with TRBD2. Trimming at V came to 5 bases and at J to 4 bases, leaving 7 bases not matched to a gene. This CDR3 is built from 14 residues. Germline loops: CDR1 DFQATT, CDR2 SNEGSKA (reference sequence). CDR3 bases: TGCAGTGCTCCCGCTAGCGGGAGGACGTACGAGCAGTACTTC. Its protein is CSAPASGRTYEQYF.

This clonotype was counted a few times. The genes are TRBV7-2 and TRBJ2-7; 7 positions match TRBD2. Losses at the gene ends were 3 bases for V and 1 base for J; bases not matched to a gene: 6. Germline values: CDR1 SGHTA, CDR2 FQGNSA. There are 15 residues in the CDR3. The CDR3 sequence: CASSFTGTTSYEQYF. The CDR3 DNA is TGTGCCAGCAGCTTCACCGGGACTACATCCTACGAGCAGTACTTC. Filled out from reference TRBV7-2 and TRBJ2-7, the complete variable domain reads GAGVSQSPSNKVTEKGKDVELRCDPISGHTALYWYRQSLGQGLEFLIYFQGNSAPDKSGLPSDRFSAERTGGSVSTLTIQRTQQEDSAVYLCASSFTGTTSYEQYFGPGTRLTVT.